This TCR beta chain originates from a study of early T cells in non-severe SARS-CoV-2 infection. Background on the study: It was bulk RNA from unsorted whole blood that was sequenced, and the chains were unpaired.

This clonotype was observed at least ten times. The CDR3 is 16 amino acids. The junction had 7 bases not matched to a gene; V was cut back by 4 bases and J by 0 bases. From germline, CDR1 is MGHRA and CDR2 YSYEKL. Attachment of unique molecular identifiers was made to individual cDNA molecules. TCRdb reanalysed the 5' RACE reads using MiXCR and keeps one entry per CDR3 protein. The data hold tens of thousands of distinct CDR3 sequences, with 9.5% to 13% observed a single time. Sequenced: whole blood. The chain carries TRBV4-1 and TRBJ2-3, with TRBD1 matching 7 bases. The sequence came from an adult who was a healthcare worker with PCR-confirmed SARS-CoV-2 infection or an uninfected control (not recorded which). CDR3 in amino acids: CASSPETGFSTDTQYF. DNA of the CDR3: TGCGCCAGCAGCCCCGAGACAGGGTTTAGCACAGATACGCAGTATTTT.